Given below is one TCR beta chain in context. Its antigen is not identified. An end of the junction differs from the germline gene, which may be a read error. Using a J-beta primer mix together with a sample-barcoded 5' primer, a second PCR was run for roughly 6 to 12 cycles. TCRdb processed the 5' RACE reads anew with MiXCR; each CDR3 protein has one entry. The data hold roughly 800,000 distinct CDR3 sequences, with 55% to 70% observed a single time. These data come from a study of blood T cells in healthy people across ages. Notes on the study in general: Relative to aged donors, long-lived donors carried more naive CD4+ cells and displayed higher diversity.

The sequence was obtained from a man aged 25 to 40 in good health. The sample comprised blood.

This CDR3 reads CASSLDLSDGELFF. For the CDR3, the DNA is TGTGCTAGCAGCTTAGACCTTTCGGACGGGGAGCTGTTTTTT. V and J are TRBV7-7 and TRBJ2-2; D not resolved. Germline-derived CDR1 and CDR2 are SSHAT and FNYEAQ (reference sequence). The length of the CDR3 is 14 residues.